The 13 T cell receptor beta chains below all came from one sample that was sequenced in a study of CD8+ T cells in alopecia areata. It was cDNA, reverse transcribed from extracted RNA, that served as the sequencing template. Only in-frame clones appear in the TCRdb table, and some are missing; sequencing was by immunoSEQ multiplex PCR. This table has roughly 200,000 clones, 30% to 40% appearing once. Sample treatment: oral pan-JAK inhibitor, 5-10 mg twice daily. This specimen consisted of CD4+ T cells sorted from blood, obtained between weeks 30 and 35, from a patient treated with tofacitinib. These receptors originate from a human donor with alopecia areata.

This clone occurred once. Mismatch with germline at one junction end may stem from a read error. The CDR3 DNA is TGTGCCAGCAGTCACTCGATGGGACTAGCGGGAGCCGAGCAGTACTTC. It specifies CASSHSMGLAGAEQYF. The chain combines TRBV6-5 with TRBJ2-7; 14 nucleotides align to TRBD2. This CDR3 is 16 amino acids long. Germline CDR1 reads MNHEY; CDR2 reads SVGAGI.

The CDR3 here is CASSQAIRVPQETQYF. The CDR3 coding sequence is TGCGCCAGCAGCCAGGCCATCCGGGTCCCTCAAGAGACCCAGTACTTC. The chain has TRBV4-1 and TRBJ2-5; no definite D call. Trimming cost V 3 bases and J 2 bases, with 16 bases left between them. Germline values: CDR1 MGHRA, CDR2 YSYEKL. This CDR3 contains 16 residues.

This clone was counted between two and nine times. J is TRBJ2-3 and V is TRBV7-3, with D uncertain. The CDR3 runs to 14 residues. The germline V and J ends were trimmed by 2 bases and 2 bases, with 8 bases remaining between them. Germline V lookup: CDR1 SGHTA, CDR2 FQGTGA. In DNA, the CDR3 is TGTGCCAGCAGCTTAGGATTTCCCACAGATACGCAGTATTTT. Its protein is CASSLGFPTDTQYF.

The gene calls are TRBV13 and TRBJ2-7; 8 nucleotides line up with TRBD2. The CDR3 totals 14 residues. Looked up from germline, CDR1 is PRHDT and CDR2 is FYEKMQ (reference sequence). The trim removed 5 bases at V and 1 base at J, leaving 4 bases unmatched. CDR3 sequence (DNA): TGTGCCAGCAGCACCAGCGGGGGTTCCTACGAGCAGTACTTC. Translation: CASSTSGGSYEQYF.

The chain recombines TRBV13 with TRBJ1-2; D is undetermined. The CDR3 consists of 16 residues. The germline gives CDR1 PRHDT, CDR2 FYEKMQ (reference sequence). With 6 bases removed from V and 0 bases from J, the gap between germline ends came to 17 bases. CDR3 DNA: TGTGCCAGCAGAAATGTGGCCCTTAACTCTAACTATGGCTACACCTTC. Translation gives CASRNVALNSNYGYTF. The entire variable domain, with the rest obtained from reference TRBV13 and TRBJ1-2, is as follows: AAGVIQSPRHLIKEKRETATLKCYPIPRHDTVYWYQQGPGQDPQFLISFYEKMQSDKGSIPDRFSAQQFSDYHSELNMSSLELGDSALYFCASRNVALNSNYGYTFGSGTRLTVV.

This clone appeared many times. The chain has TRBV5-1 and TRBJ2-2; perhaps D is TRBD1 or TRBD2 (6 bases each). Trimming left V 0 bases short and J 3 bases short, with 15 bases between. The CDR3 is made up of 17 amino acids. Germline-derived CDR1 and CDR2 are SGHRS and YFSETQ. CDR3 nucleotides: TGCGCCAGCAGCTTGGAGCGGGTCCAGGGGTACACCGGGGAGCTGTTTTTT. Its translation is CASSLERVQGYTGELFF.

This clone came up a few times. The chain recombines TRBV6-1 with TRBJ2-7, with D perhaps matching TRBD2 (5 bases). Per the germline V gene, CDR1 is MNHNS and CDR2 is SASEGT. CDR3 length: 15 amino acids. The V end was cut by 3 bases, the J end by 3 bases, with 15 bases between. The CDR3 region is CASSDQLGLYYEQYF. CDR3 nucleotide sequence: TGTGCCAGCAGTGATCAACTAGGGCTCTACTACGAGCAGTACTTC.

The chain uses TRBV19 and TRBJ1-1; D remains unclear. V gave up 3 bases and J gave up 4 bases, with 15 bases separating them. CDR1 LNHDA and CDR2 SQIVND come from the germline V gene (reference sequence). This CDR3 region has 15 residues. As DNA, the CDR3 is TGTGCCAGTAGTATGTCAATTTTTGGCGGCACTGAAGCTTTCTTT. Protein: CASSMSIFGGTEAFF.

This clone was counted between two and nine times. The chain employs TRBV30 and TRBJ2-5; D uncertain. V lost 1 base to trimming and J lost 3 bases, with 6 bases between them. CDR1 GTSNPN and CDR2 SVGIG come from the germline V gene (reference sequence). The CDR3 spans 12 residues. The CDR3 loop reads CAWSAKKETQYF. The DNA of the CDR3 is TGTGCCTGGAGTGCCAAAAAAGAGACCCAGTACTTC.

The V gene is TRBV6-5, the J gene TRBJ1-1, with TRBD1 identical over 7 bases. Trimming cost V 4 bases and J 4 bases; bases outside gene matches: 6. The germline gives CDR1 MNHEY, CDR2 SVGAGI. The CDR3 contains 14 residues. Here the CDR3 DNA reads TGTGCCAGCAGTTCTCCTGGACAGGCCACTGAAGCTTTCTTT. Translating it yields CASSSPGQATEAFF.

This clone was observed at least ten times. V gene TRBV7-7 combines with J gene TRBJ1-2; no definite D call. The CDR3 loop spans 14 amino acids. V was pared by 2 bases and J by 4 bases, with 11 bases between. The germline CDR1 and CDR2 sequences are SSHAT and FNYEAQ (reference sequence). This chain's CDR3 is CASSLFRRSYGYTF. CDR3 DNA sequence: TGTGCCAGCAGCTTATTTCGACGGAGCTATGGCTACACCTTC.

The chain uses TRBV2 and TRBJ2-7, with 9 positions matching TRBD2. From germline, CDR1 is SNHLY and CDR2 FYNNEI. The CDR3 covers 14 residues. V lost 3 bases and J lost 5; bases outside the gene matches: 5. CDR3 sequence reads: CASSDGAGGNEQYF. CDR3 coding DNA: TGTGCCAGCAGTGACGGAGCGGGAGGTAACGAGCAGTACTTC. Full variable domain (outside the CDR3, taken from reference TRBV2 and TRBJ2-7): EPEVTQTPSHQVTQMGQEVILRCVPISNHLYFYWYRQILGQKVEFLVSFYNNEISEKSEIFDDQFSVERPDGSNFTLKIRSTKLEDSAMYFCASSDGAGGNEQYFGPGTRLTVT.

This clone was seen a few times. The V and J genes are TRBV30 and TRBJ1-3; possible D gene TRBD1, 6 bases. The V gene's germline CDR1 is GTSNPN and CDR2 SVGIG (reference sequence). The CDR3 sequence is 12 residues long. The germline V and J ends were trimmed by 4 bases and 2 bases, with 6 bases remaining between them. CDR3 amino acids: CAWNRAGNTIYF. In DNA, the CDR3 is TGTGCCTGGAACAGGGCTGGAAACACCATATATTTT. Supplemented by reference TRBV30 and TRBJ1-3, the full variable domain reads SQTIHQWPATLVQPVGSPLSLECTVEGTSNPNLYWYRQAAGRGLQLLFYSVGIGQISSEVPQNLSASRPQDRQFILSSKKLLLSDSGFYLCAWNRAGNTIYFGEGSWLTVV.